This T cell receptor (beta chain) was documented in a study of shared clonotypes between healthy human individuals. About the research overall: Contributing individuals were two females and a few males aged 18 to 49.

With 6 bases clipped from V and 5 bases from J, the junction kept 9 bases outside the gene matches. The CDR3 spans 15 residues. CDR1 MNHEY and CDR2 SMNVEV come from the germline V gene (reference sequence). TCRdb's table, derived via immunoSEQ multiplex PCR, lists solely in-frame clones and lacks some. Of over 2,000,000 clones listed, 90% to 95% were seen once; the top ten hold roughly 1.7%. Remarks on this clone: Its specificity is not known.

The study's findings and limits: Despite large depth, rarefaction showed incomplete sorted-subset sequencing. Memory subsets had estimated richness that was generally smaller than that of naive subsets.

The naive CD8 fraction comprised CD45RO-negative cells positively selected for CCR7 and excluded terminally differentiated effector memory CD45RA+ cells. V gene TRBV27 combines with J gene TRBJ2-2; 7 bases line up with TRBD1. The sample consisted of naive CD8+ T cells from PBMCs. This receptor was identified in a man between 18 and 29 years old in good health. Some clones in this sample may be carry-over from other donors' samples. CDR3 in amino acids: CASSPGTAITGELFF. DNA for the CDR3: TGTGCCAGCAGCCCAGGGACAGCGATAACCGGGGAGCTGTTTTTT.